The TCR beta chain described here comes from a study of human T cells and chemical hapten exposure. Study at large: Weekly scalp doses of diphenylcyclopropenone were given to patients during the roughly 23-week study. Women made up most patients, who had alopecia areata, totalis or universalis.

Trimming cost V 2 bases and J 0 bases, with 14 bases left between them. This CDR3 is built from 16 residues. Germline V gene data show CDR1 as KGHSH and CDR2 as LQKENI. Regarding time point: patch test 3, about 24 weeks after DPC sensitization. Treatment of the sample: therapeutic diphenylcyclopropenone sensitization with weekly scalp DPC. Alopecia patients, 18 to 70 years old and DPC-suitable, served as donors. Individual cDNA molecules each carried unique molecular identifiers attached by the library. TCRdb called the RACE reads again in MiXCR, with one record for every CDR3 protein. The table has about 160,000 distinct CDR3 sequences, around a quarter seen once; the top ten hold around 1.9%.

The clonotype comes from a woman aged 18-30 years with alopecia areata. Some clones in this sample may be carry-over from other donors' samples. The rearrangement links TRBV18 to TRBJ2-7; no clear D gene. The input for sequencing was whole blood, taken in connection with sensitization to the hapten diphenylcyclopropenone (DPC). The DNA of the CDR3 is TGTGCCAGCTCACCAGACCGGGCCCAGCTCTCCTACGAGCAGTACTTC. This translates into CASSPDRAQLSYEQYF.